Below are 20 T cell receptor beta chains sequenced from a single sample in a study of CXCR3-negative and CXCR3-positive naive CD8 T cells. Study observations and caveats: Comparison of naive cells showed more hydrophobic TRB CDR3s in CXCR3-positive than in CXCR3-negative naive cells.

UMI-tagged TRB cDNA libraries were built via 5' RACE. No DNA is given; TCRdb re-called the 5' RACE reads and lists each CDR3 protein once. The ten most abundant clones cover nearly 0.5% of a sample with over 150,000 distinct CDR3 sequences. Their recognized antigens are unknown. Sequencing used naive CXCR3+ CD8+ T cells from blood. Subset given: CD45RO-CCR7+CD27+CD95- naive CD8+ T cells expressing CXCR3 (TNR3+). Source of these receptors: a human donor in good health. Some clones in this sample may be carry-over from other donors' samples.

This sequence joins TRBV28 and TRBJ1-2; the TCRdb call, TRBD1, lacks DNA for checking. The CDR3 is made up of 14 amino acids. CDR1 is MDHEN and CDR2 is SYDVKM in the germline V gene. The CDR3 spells CASSPGGFNYGYTF.

The CDR3 reads CASGSLAGLAYEQYF. The chain links TRBV27 to TRBJ2-7; TCRdb reports TRBD2, a call that lacks DNA to check it against. In germline, CDR1 is MNHEY, CDR2 SMNVEV (reference sequence). The CDR3 is 15 residues long.

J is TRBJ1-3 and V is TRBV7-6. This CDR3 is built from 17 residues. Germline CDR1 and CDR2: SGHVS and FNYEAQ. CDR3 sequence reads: CASSLVPEEEVGNTIYF.

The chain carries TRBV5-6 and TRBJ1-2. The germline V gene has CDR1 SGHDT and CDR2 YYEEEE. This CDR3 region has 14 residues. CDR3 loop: CASSHPSTYYGYTF.

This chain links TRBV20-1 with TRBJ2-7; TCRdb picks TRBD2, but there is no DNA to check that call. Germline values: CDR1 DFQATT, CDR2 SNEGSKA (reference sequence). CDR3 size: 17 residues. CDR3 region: CSAMPRGASGSIDEQYF.

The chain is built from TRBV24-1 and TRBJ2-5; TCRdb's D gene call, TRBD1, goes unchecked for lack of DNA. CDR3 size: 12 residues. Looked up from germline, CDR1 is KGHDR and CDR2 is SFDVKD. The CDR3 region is CATQGEQETQYF.

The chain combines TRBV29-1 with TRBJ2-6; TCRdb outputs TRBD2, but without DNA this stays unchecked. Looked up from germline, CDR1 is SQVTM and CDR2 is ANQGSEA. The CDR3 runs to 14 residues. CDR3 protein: CSVKREGEANVLTF.

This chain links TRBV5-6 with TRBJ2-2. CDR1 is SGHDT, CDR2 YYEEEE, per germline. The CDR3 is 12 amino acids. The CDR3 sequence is CASSFAPGELFF.

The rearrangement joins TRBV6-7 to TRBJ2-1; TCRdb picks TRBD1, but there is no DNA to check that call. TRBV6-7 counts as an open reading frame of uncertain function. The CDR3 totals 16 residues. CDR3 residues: CASSNPGQGTYNEQFF.

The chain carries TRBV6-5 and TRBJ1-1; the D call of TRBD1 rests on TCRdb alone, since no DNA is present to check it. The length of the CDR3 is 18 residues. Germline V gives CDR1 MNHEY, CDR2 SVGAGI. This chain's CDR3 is CASSYSSPNRGKNTEAFF.

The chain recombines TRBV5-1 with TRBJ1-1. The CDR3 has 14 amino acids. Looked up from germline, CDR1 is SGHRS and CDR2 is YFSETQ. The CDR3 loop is CASSLTTVNTEAFF.

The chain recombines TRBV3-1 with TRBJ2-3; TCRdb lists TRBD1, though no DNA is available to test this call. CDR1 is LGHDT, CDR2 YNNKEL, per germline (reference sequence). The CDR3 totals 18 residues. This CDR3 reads CASSQTPGQGPGTDTQYF.

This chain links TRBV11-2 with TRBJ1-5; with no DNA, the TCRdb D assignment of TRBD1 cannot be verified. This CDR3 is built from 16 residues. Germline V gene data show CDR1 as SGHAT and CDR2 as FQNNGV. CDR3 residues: CASSLLSGGSNQPQHF.

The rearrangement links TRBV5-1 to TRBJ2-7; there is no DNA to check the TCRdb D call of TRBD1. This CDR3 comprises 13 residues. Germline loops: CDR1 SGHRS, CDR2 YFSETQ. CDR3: CASSLQGVYEQYF.

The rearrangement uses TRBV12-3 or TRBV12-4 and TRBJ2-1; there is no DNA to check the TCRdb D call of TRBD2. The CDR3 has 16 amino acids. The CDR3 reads CASSLLAGGPGEEQFF.

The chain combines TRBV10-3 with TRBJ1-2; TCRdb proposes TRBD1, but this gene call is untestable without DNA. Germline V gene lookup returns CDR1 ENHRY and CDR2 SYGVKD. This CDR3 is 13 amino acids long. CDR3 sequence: CAISGTGNYGYTF.

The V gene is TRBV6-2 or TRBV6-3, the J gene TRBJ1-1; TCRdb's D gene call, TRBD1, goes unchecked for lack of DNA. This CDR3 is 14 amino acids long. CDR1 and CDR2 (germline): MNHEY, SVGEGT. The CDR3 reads CASNPTPTGTEAFF.

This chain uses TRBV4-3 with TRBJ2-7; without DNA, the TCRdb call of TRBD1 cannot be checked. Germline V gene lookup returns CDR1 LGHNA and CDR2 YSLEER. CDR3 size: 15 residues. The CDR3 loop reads CASSQGRAGYHEQYF.

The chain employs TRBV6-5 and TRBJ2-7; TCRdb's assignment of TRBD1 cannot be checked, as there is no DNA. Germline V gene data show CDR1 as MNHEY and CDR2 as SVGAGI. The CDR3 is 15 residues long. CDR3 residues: CASSPDRGSGYEQYF.

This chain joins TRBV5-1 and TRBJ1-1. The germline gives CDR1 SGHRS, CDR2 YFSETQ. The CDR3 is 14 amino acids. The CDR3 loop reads CASSLRIGMSEAFF.